This T cell receptor (beta chain) originates from a study of cytomegalovirus exposure and HLA in healthy donors. Findings and limits, study-wide: The investigators catalogued 150 to 200 TCR beta chains as cytomegalovirus-associated.

This clone has just a few counts. Its specificity is not known. The CDR3 runs to 15 residues. V dropped 3 bases and J dropped 6; count of bases not matched to a gene: 6. Looked up from germline, CDR1 is KGHSH and CDR2 is LQKENI. The PCR used 60 Vbeta and 13 Jbeta primers. Some clones are missing from TCRdb's copy, which holds only in-frame ones; the method was immunoSEQ multiplex PCR. The sample has about 90,000 clones, 62% seen once. Those who donated were healthy bone marrow donors. V and J are TRBV18 and TRBJ2-1; 9 positions agree with TRBD1. Sequenced material: PBMCs. The clonotype was recovered from a young woman in good health and CMV-seropositive. CDR3 amino acids: CASSPGTGNFNEQFF. The CDR3 bases are TGTGCCAGCTCACCCGGGACAGGGAATTTCAATGAGCAGTTCTTC.